This TCR beta chain originates from a study of technical replicates of blood from a handful of donors. V gave up 2 bases and J gave up 2 bases, with 10 bases separating them. Germline V gives CDR1 MNHEY, CDR2 SMNVEV (reference sequence). The CDR3 is 14 residues long. Profiling relied on immunoSEQ multiplex PCR, and the TCRdb table lists in-frame clones only, not all of them. The table shows tens of thousands of clones, with over 85% occurring only once. Sequencing was carried out using T cells isolated from PBMCs. The rearrangement joins TRBV27 to TRBJ2-7; weak D call: TRBD2 (6 bases). The receptor was isolated from a human donor in good health. The CDR3 reads CASSLGTGAYEQYF. The CDR3 DNA follows: TGTGCCAGCAGTTTAGGGACGGGGGCCTACGAGCAGTACTTC.